Sequencing of this T cell receptor (beta chain) was carried out in a study of T-cell reconstitution after alpha-beta-depleted transplantation in children. Using unique molecular identifiers, the investigators prepared the TCRbeta library. TCRdb called the PCR reads again in MiXCR, with one record for every CDR3 protein. Of about 980,000 distinct CDR3 sequences listed, roughly 29% were seen once; the top ten hold over 25%. Study-wide results and limits: As was reported, about two months after transplant, alpha-beta T cells came from several hundred expanded graft clones.

This clonotype was found a few times. Antigen: not known. This CDR3 has 12 residues. CDR1 and CDR2 from the germline V gene are MNHEY and SMNVEV (reference sequence). V lost 7 bases and J 11 bases, leaving 17 bases between the germline ends. V and J are TRBV27 and TRBJ1-1; a possible D gene is TRBD1 (5 bases). This sequence originates from a boy in the first two years of life who had a stem cell transplant for SCID, so the T cells may come from the graft donor. Source: PBMCs, mostly from graft donor cells, taken 360 days after TCRalphabeta/CD19-depleted stem cell transplant. The CDR3 spells CASTPSGGRAFF. The CDR3 region has the DNA TGTGCCAGCACTCCATCTGGGGGGAGGGCTTTCTTT.